A selection of T cell receptor beta chains follows, all from one sample in a study of OX40 agonist ivuxolimab in advanced cancers. Profiling relied on immunoSEQ multiplex PCR, and the TCRdb table lists in-frame clones only, not all of them. The sample carries around 80,000 clones, roughly 86% recorded once. The sample in question was CD4+ or CD8+ T cells sorted from blood, obtained in a trial of the OX40 agonist ivuxolimab. Every receptor here comes from an adult with an advanced solid tumor such as melanoma, head and neck, liver or kidney cancer. Both conserved end residues are part of each CDR3. Fields, in order: CDR3 protein, CDR3 DNA, D gene, J gene, V gene, clone size. The D gene is left open where the match is weak. Rows give clone size only sometimes, using once, few, many, or a class for an expanded clone.

CASSLVAEETQYF TGTGCCAGCAGCTTAGTGGCAGAAGAGACCCAGTACTTC - TRBJ2-5 TRBV7-9 -
CASSSPGRQSYEQYF TGTGCCAGCAGTTCTCCGGGACGGCAGTCCTACGAGCAGTACTTC - TRBJ2-7 TRBV27 -
CASSFGGNSYNEQFF TGTGCCAGCAGTTTCGGGGGGAACAGCTACAATGAGCAGTTCTTC TRBD2 TRBJ2-1 TRBV28 once
CASSPGSSGDEKLFF TGTGCCAGCAGTCCAGGGTCCTCGGGGGATGAAAAACTGTTTTTT - TRBJ1-4 TRBV28 -
CASSRTVYSNQPQHF TGTGCCAGCAGTCGGACAGTTTATAGCAATCAGCCCCAGCATTTT - TRBJ1-5 TRBV6-5 -
CASSAFWGNYGYTF TGTGCCAGCAGTGCTTTCTGGGGTAACTATGGCTACACCTTC - TRBJ1-2 TRBV28 once
CASSDGQGGNTEAFF TGCGCCAGCAGTGATGGTCAGGGTGGTAACACTGAAGCTTTCTTT - TRBJ1-1 TRBV10-1 -
CASSQAIQFTDTQYF TGCGCCAGCAGCCAAGCTATACAGTTCACAGATACGCAGTATTTT - TRBJ2-3 TRBV4-1 few
CASSLGDSAPYGYTF TGTGCCAGCAGCTTGGGGGACAGTGCTCCTTATGGCTACACCTTC TRBD1 TRBJ1-2 TRBV5-5 -
CASSPPGSGLYGYTF TGTGCCAGCAGTCCTCCCGGATCGGGGCTCTATGGCTACACCTTC - TRBJ1-2 TRBV6-5 -
CASRQSQGHTEAFF TGTGCCAGCCGACAATCCCAGGGGCACACTGAAGCTTTCTTT - TRBJ1-1 TRBV6-5 -
CASSLGLAGVETQYF TGTGCCAGCAGCTTAGGGCTAGCGGGGGTGGAGACCCAGTACTTC TRBD2 TRBJ2-5 TRBV7-7 -
CASSVEAGTDYNEQFF TGTGCCAGCAGCGTAGAGGCAGGTACAGACTACAATGAGCAGTTCTTC - TRBJ2-1 TRBV9 -
CASSLVRGMNTEAFF TGTGCCAGCAGTTTAGTACGGGGAATGAACACTGAAGCTTTCTTT - TRBJ1-1 TRBV27 -
CSARKDTEAFF TGCAGTGCTAGGAAGGACACTGAAGCTTTCTTT - TRBJ1-1 TRBV20-1 -
CASSHAYEQYF TGTGCCAGCAGCCATGCATACGAGCAGTACTTC - TRBJ2-7 TRBV14 -
CASSSGGTIQETQYF TGTGCCAGCAGCTCGGGGGGAACCATTCAAGAGACCCAGTACTTC TRBD2 TRBJ2-5 TRBV7-2 -
CASSVGQGLTNEQFF TGTGCCAGCAGCGTAGGACAGGGGCTCACCAATGAGCAGTTCTTC TRBD1 TRBJ2-1 TRBV9 -
CASSVLPSAGGYEQYF TGTGCCAGCAGTGTTCTTCCCTCAGCGGGGGGCTACGAGCAGTACTTC TRBD2 TRBJ2-7 TRBV28 -
CASTDYRAGNTIYF TGTGCCAGCACAGATTACAGGGCTGGAAACACCATATATTTT - TRBJ1-3 TRBV6-5 -
CASSLGLGGGTQYF TGTGCCAGCAGCTTGGGACTAGGGGGTGGGACCCAGTACTTC - TRBJ2-5 TRBV5-4 -
CASSSLGLGTNTGELFF TGTGCCAGCAGCTCCCTAGGGCTGGGAACGAACACCGGGGAGCTGTTTTTT - TRBJ2-2 TRBV5-6 -
CASSSGQGNEQYF TGTGCCAGCAGCTCGGGACAGGGCAACGAGCAGTACTTC TRBD1 TRBJ2-7 TRBV11-3 -
CASISRGDGEAFF TGTGCCAGCATATCCAGGGGGGACGGGGAAGCTTTCTTT TRBD1 TRBJ1-1 TRBV6-6 -
CASSGAEGRYGPLAGYTF TGTGCCAGCAGCGGAGCCGAGGGAAGGTACGGACCCCTTGCTGGCTACACCTTC - TRBJ1-2 TRBV11-2 -
CASSPRGSYNSPLHF TGTGCCAGCAGCCCTCGGGGCTCCTATAATTCACCCCTCCACTTT - TRBJ1-6 TRBV5-6 -
CASSSFLQGSGYTF TGCGCCAGCAGCTCGTTTCTGCAGGGATCTGGCTACACCTTC - TRBJ1-2 TRBV5-1 few
CASTRLRDTEAFF TGTGCCAGCACTCGTCTTCGGGACACTGAAGCTTTCTTT - TRBJ1-1 TRBV7-9 -
CASSPGQGNTEAFF TGTGCCAGCTCCCCGGGACAGGGGAACACTGAAGCTTTCTTT TRBD1 TRBJ1-1 TRBV18 -
CASSGTANTEAFF TGTGCCAGCAGTGGGACAGCCAACACTGAAGCTTTCTTT - TRBJ1-1 TRBV2 -
CASSLLSSTDTQYF TGTGCCAGCAGCTTATTGTCCTCGACAGATACGCAGTATTTT - TRBJ2-3 TRBV7-3 -
CASSHPDREVAKNIQYF TGTGCCAGCAGCCATCCGGACAGGGAGGTTGCCAAAAACATTCAGTACTTC TRBD1 TRBJ2-4 TRBV11-2 -
CASSRQGTQPQHF TGTGCCAGCAGCAGACAGGGGACTCAGCCCCAGCATTTT TRBD1 TRBJ1-5 TRBV7-8 -
CASSMLRTTAKNIQYF TGTGCCAGTAGTATGCTCCGGACAACGGCCAAAAACATTCAGTACTTC - TRBJ2-4 TRBV19 once
CASSPGPNTGELFF TGTGCCAGCAGCCCTGGACCGAACACCGGGGAGCTGTTTTTT - TRBJ2-2 TRBV28 -
CASSQDDQGIGSGANVLTF TGCGCCAGCAGCCAAGATGACCAGGGTATTGGCTCTGGGGCCAACGTCCTGACTTTC - TRBJ2-6 TRBV4-1 -
CASTPGQGTDTQYF TGCGCCAGCACCCCGGGACAGGGCACAGATACGCAGTATTTT TRBD1 TRBJ2-3 TRBV5-1 -
CASTMNTEAFF TGTGCCAGCACCATGAACACTGAAGCTTTCTTT - TRBJ1-1 TRBV18 -
CASSDRADSNEQFF TGTGCCAGTAGTGATCGGGCGGACTCTAATGAGCAGTTCTTC - TRBJ2-1 TRBV19 -
CASSFPGQGVDEQYF TGTGCCAGTAGTTTTCCGGGACAGGGTGTCGACGAGCAGTACTTC TRBD1 TRBJ2-7 TRBV19 -
CAISAGTGDQETQYF TGTGCCATCAGCGCCGGGACAGGGGACCAAGAGACCCAGTACTTC TRBD1 TRBJ2-5 TRBV10-3 -
CAWTRSPGNTIYF TGTGCCTGGACTCGGTCCCCCGGAAACACCATATATTTT - TRBJ1-3 TRBV30 -
CASSESDNEQFF TGTGCCAGCAGTGAATCGGACAATGAGCAGTTCTTC - TRBJ2-1 TRBV6-1 -
CASSWAANTEAFF TGTGCCAGCAGCTGGGCGGCGAACACTGAAGCTTTCTTT - TRBJ1-1 TRBV7-2 -
CAISESVGGPWDHEQFF TGTGCCATCAGTGAGTCTGTTGGCGGCCCCTGGGACCATGAGCAGTTCTTC - TRBJ2-1 TRBV10-3 -
CSEQGNTEAFF TGCAGTGAACAGGGGAACACTGAAGCTTTCTTT - TRBJ1-1 TRBV20-1 few
CASSKDPPGTGRSNEKLFF TGCGCCAGCAGCAAAGATCCCCCCGGGACAGGGAGATCTAATGAAAAACTGTTTTTT TRBD1 TRBJ1-4 TRBV4-3 -
CASSSLAGGLNEQFF TGTGCCAGCAGTTCTCTAGCGGGGGGCCTAAATGAGCAGTTCTTC TRBD2 TRBJ2-1 TRBV6-5 -
CASSRTGGDETQYF TGTGCCAGCTCAAGGACAGGAGGGGACGAGACCCAGTACTTC - TRBJ2-5 TRBV18 -
CASSLQAGNREQYF TGCGCCAGCAGCTTGCAGGCAGGGAATCGCGAGCAGTACTTC - TRBJ2-7 TRBV5-1 -